The source of this TCR beta chain is a study of T-cell reconstitution after alpha-beta-depleted transplantation in children. Notes on the study in general: High day-60 TCRbeta diversity in some patients came from surviving recipient T cells and thymic progenitors.

The CDR3 covers 14 residues. V shed 6 bases and J 6 bases; nucleotides not matched to a gene: 5. Germline V gives CDR1 ENHRY, CDR2 SYGVKD. For TCRbeta, the library was prepared with unique molecular identifiers. TCRdb reprocessed the PCR reads with MiXCR, giving one entry per CDR3 protein. The data show about 300,000 distinct CDR3 sequences, 10% seen once. This clonotype showed up many times. Its specificity is not known. The rearrangement uses TRBV10-3 and TRBJ2-5; 12 bases line up with TRBD1. The TCR was taken from a boy younger than two with acute myeloid leukemia, due to receive a stem cell transplant. This specimen was PBMCs, taken before TCRalphabeta/CD19-depleted stem cell transplant. The CDR3, as DNA: TGTGCCATCAGCATGGGACAGGGGGCGAAGACCCAGTACTTC. Translation: CAISMGQGAKTQYF.